The present entry profiles one T cell receptor beta chain with its context. Its antigen is unknown. This record comes from a study of prognosis after radiotherapy for stage I lung cancer. Study summary: It was between April 2018 and January 2019 that stage I non-small cell lung cancer patients were enrolled.

This CDR3 is 14 amino acids long. Germline CDR1 is LGHDT and CDR2 is YNNKEL (reference sequence). The germline V and J ends were trimmed by 0 bases and 8 bases, with 10 bases remaining between them. Overall study findings and caveats: Divergent TRBV and TRBJ gene usage has reportedly been observed between patients with and without metastases.

Starting from genomic DNA, TCR beta CDR3 was amplified through two-round multiplex PCR. Amplification in first-round PCR relied on primers specific to each TRBV and TRBJ gene. TCRdb reprocessed the multiplex PCR reads with MiXCR, giving one entry per CDR3 protein. Of about 25,000 distinct CDR3 sequences listed, about 34% are singletons. Sequencing used PBMCs, obtained before or after stereotactic body radiation therapy (not recorded which). V gene TRBV3-1 combines with J gene TRBJ1-4, with D uncertain. This TCR was recovered from a donor over 45 with non-small cell lung cancer. In nucleotides, the CDR3 is TGTGCCAGCAGCCAAGACTGGCAACGAGAAAAACTGTTTTTT. Its protein is CASSQDWQREKLFF.